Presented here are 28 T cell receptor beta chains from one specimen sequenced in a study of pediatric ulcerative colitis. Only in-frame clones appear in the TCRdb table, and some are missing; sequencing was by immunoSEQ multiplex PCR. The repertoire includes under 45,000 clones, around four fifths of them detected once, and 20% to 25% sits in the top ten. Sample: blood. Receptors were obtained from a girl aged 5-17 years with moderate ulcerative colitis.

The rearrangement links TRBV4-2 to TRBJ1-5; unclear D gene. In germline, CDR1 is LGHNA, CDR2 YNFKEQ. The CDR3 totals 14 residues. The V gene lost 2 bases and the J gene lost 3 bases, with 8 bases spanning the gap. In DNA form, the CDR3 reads TGTGCCAGCAGCCAACTGGCTCTCAATCAGCCCCAGCATTTT. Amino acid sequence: CASSQLALNQPQHF.

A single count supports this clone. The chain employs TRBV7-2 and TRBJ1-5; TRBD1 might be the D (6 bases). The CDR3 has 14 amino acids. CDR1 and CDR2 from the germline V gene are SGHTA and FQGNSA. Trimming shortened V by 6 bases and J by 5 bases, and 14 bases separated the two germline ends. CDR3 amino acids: CASRRQVGDQPQHF. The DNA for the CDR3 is TGTGCCAGCAGACGACAGGTAGGGGATCAGCCCCAGCATTTT.

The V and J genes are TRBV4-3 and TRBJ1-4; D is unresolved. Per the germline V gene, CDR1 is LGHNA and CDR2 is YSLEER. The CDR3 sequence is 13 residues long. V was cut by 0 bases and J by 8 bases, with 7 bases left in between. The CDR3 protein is CASSQEGGEKLFF. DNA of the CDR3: TGCGCCAGCAGCCAAGAGGGAGGGGAAAAACTGTTTTTT.

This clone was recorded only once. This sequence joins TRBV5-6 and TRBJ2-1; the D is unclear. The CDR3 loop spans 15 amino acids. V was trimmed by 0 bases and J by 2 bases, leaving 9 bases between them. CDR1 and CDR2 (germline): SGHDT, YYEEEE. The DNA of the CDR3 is TGTGCCAGCAGCTTGGATGCTGGGGCCTACAATGAGCAGTTCTTC. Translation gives CASSLDAGAYNEQFF.

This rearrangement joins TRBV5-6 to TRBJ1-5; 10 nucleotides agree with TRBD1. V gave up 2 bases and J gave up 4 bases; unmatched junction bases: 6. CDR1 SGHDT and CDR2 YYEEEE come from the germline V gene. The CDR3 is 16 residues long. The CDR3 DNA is TGTGCCAGCAGCTTATCCCGGGACAGGGGTAATCAGCCCCAGCATTTT. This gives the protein CASSLSRDRGNQPQHF. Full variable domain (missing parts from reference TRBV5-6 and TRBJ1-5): DAGVTQSPTHLIKTRGQQVTLRCSPKSGHDTVSWYQQALGQGPQFIFQYYEEEERQRGNFPDRFSGHQFPNYSSELNVNALLLGDSALYLCASSLSRDRGNQPQHFGDGTRLSIL.

CDR3 region: CASSWGLQPETQYF. The CDR3 DNA follows: TGTGCCAGCAGTTGGGGACTTCAGCCAGAGACCCAGTACTTC. The chain is built from TRBV28 and TRBJ2-5, with TRBD2 as a possible D gene (6 bases). Trimming took 4 bases from V and 4 from J, leaving 13 bases between them. Germline values: CDR1 MDHEN, CDR2 SYDVKM. This CDR3 comprises 14 residues.

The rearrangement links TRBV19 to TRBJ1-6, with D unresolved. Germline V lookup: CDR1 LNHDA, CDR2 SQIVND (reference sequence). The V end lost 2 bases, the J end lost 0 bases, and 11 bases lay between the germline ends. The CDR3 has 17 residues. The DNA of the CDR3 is TGTGCCAGTAGTATACGCGCCATCAGCTCCTATAATTCACCCCTCCACTTT. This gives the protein CASSIRAISSYNSPLHF.

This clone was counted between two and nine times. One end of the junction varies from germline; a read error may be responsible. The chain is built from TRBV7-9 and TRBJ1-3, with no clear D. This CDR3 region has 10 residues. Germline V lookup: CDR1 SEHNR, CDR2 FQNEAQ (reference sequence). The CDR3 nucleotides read TGTGCCAGCAGCCCCCCCCTGGTCGATTTT. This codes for CASSPPLVDF.

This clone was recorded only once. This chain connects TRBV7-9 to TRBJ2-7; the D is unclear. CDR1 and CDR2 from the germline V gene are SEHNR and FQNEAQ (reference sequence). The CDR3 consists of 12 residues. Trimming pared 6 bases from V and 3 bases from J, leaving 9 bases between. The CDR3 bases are TGTGCCAGCAGTCGACCGAACTACGAGCAGTACTTC. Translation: CASSRPNYEQYF.

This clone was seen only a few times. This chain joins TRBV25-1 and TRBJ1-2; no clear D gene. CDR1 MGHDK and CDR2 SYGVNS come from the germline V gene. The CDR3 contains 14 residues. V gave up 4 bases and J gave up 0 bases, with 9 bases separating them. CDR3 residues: CASSGPVANYGYTF. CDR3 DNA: TGTGCCAGCAGTGGCCCCGTAGCTAACTATGGCTACACCTTC.

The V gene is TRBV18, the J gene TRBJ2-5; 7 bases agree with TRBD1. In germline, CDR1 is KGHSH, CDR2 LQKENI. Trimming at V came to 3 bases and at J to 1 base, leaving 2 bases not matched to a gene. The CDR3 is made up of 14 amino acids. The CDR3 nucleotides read TGTGCCAGCTCACCTGGACAGGTCCAAGAGACCCAGTACTTC. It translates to CASSPGQVQETQYF.

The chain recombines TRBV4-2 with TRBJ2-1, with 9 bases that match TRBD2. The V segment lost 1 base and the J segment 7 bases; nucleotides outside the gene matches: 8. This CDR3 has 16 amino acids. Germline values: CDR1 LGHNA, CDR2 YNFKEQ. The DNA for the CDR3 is TGTGCCAGCAGCCAAGTTGGTAGCGGGGGTATTAATGAGCAGTTCTTC. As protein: CASSQVGSGGINEQFF.

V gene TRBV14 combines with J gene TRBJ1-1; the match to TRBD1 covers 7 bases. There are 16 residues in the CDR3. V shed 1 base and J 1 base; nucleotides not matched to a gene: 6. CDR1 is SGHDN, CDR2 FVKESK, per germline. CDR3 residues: CASSQVRGLGNTEAFF. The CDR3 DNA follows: TGTGCCAGCAGCCAAGTAAGGGGGCTTGGGAACACTGAAGCTTTCTTT. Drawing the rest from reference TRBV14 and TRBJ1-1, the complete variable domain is EAGVTQFPSHSVIEKGQTVTLRCDPISGHDNLYWYRRVMGKEIKFLLHFVKESKQDESGMPNNRFLAERTGGTYSTLKVQPAELEDSGVYFCASSQVRGLGNTEAFFGQGTRLTVV.

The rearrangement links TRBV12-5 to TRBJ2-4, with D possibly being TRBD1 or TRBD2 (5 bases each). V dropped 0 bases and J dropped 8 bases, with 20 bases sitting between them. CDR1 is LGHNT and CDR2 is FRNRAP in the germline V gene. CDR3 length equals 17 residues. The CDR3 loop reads CASGLVVGQVVGDIQYF. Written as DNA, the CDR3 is TGTGCTAGTGGTTTGGTAGTTGGCCAGGTCGTGGGGGACATTCAGTACTTC.

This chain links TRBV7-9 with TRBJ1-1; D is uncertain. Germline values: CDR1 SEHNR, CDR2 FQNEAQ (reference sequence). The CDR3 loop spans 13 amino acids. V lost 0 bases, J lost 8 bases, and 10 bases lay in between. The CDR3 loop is CASSLAGLGEAFF. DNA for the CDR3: TGTGCCAGCAGCTTAGCGGGGTTGGGGGAAGCTTTCTTT.

CDR3 DNA: TGTGCCAGCAGCCTCCCCGCGGGAGTTATCTATGAGCAGTTCTTC. Encoded protein: CASSLPAGVIYEQFF. V is TRBV28 and J is TRBJ2-1; 7 nucleotides align to TRBD2. CDR1 is MDHEN and CDR2 is SYDVKM in the germline V gene. V dropped 6 bases and J dropped 8; count of bases not matched to a gene: 13. CDR3 size: 15 residues.

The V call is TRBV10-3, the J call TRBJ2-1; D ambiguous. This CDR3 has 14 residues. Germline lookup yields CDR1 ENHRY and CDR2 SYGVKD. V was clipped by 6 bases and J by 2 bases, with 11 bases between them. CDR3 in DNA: TGTGCCATCAGAGACTCGTTAACCTACAATGAGCAGTTCTTC. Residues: CAIRDSLTYNEQFF.

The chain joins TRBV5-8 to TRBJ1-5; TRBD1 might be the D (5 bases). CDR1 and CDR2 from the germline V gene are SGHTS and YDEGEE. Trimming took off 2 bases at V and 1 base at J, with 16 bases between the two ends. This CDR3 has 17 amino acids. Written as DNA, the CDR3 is TGTGCCAGCAGCTTCGAGAGGGGTGGGGCAAGCAATCAGCCCCAGCATTTT. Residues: CASSFERGGASNQPQHF.

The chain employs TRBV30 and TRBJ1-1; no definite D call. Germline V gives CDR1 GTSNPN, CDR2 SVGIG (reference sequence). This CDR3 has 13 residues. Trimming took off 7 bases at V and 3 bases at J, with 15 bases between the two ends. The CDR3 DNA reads TGTGCCTTTACCTATAGTGCTGACACTGAAGCTTTCTTT. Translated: CAFTYSADTEAFF.

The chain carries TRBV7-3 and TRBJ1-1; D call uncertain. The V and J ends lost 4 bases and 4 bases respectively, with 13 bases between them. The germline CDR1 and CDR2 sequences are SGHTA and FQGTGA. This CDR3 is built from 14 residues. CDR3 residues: CASSSDDDGTEAFF. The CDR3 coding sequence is TGTGCCAGCAGCTCCGATGATGATGGCACTGAAGCTTTCTTT.

In DNA form, the CDR3 reads TGTGCCAGCAGCCAAATCGGGGCTAGCGACAGGCATAGCAATCAGCCCCAGCATTTT. Its protein is CASSQIGASDRHSNQPQHF. The rearrangement joins TRBV4-2 to TRBJ1-5, with D maybe TRBD1 (6 bases). The CDR3 extends over 19 amino acids. Between the trimmed V and J ends, which lost 2 bases and 0 bases, there was a span of 20 bases. Germline CDR1 reads LGHNA; CDR2 reads YNFKEQ.

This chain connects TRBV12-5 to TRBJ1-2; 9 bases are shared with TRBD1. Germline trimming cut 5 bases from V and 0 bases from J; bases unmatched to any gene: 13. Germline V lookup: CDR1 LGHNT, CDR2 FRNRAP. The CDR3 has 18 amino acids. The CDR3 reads CASGQLPGQGPSNYGYTF. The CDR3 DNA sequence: TGTGCTAGTGGTCAACTCCCGGGACAGGGTCCCTCTAACTATGGCTACACCTTC. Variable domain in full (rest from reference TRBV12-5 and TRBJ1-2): DARVTQTPRHKVTEMGQEVTMRCQPILGHNTVFWYRQTMMQGLELLAYFRNRAPLDDSGMPKDRFSAEMPDATLATLKIQPSEPRDSAVYFCASGQLPGQGPSNYGYTFGSGTRLTVV.

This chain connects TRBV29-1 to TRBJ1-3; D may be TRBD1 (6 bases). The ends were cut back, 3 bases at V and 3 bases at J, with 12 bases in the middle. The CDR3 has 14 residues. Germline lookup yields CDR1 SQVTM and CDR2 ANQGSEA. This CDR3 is CSVDIRGGGNTIYF. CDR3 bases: TGCAGCGTTGATATCAGGGGAGGTGGAAACACCATATATTTT.

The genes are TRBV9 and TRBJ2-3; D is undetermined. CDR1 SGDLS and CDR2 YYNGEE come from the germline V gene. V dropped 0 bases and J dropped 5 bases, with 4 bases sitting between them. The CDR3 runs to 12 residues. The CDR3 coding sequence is TGTGCCAGCAGCGTAGTTGGAGATACGCAGTATTTT. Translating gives CASSVVGDTQYF.

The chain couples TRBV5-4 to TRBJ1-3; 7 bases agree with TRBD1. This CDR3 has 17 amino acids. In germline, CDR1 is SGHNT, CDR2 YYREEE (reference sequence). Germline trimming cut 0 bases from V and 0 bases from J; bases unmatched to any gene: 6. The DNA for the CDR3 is TGTGCCAGCAGCTTGGCCGGACAGGCAATCTCTGGAAACACCATATATTTT. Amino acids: CASSLAGQAISGNTIYF.

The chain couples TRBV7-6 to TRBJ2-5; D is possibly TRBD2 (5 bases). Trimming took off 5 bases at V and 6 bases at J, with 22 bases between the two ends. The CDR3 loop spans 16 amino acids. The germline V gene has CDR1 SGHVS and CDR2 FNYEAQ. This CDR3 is CASSPGIPGGLQTQYF. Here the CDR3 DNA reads TGTGCCAGCAGCCCGGGGATACCCGGCGGCTTACAGACCCAGTACTTC. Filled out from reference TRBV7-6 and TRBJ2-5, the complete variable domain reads GAGVSQSPRYKVTKRGQDVALRCDPISGHVSLYWYRQALGQGPEFLTYFNYEAQQDKSGLPNDRFSAERPEGSISTLTIQRTEQRDSAMYRCASSPGIPGGLQTQYFGPGTRLLVL.

The CDR3: CASSLGDSLMNTEAFF. DNA of the CDR3: TGCGCCAGCAGCTTGGGGGACAGCCTAATGAACACTGAAGCTTTCTTT. The chain is built from TRBV5-1 and TRBJ1-1, with 7 bases aligning to TRBD1. The CDR3 has 16 amino acids. CDR1 SGHRS and CDR2 YFSETQ come from the germline V gene. V shed 0 bases and J 0 bases; nucleotides not matched to a gene: 5.

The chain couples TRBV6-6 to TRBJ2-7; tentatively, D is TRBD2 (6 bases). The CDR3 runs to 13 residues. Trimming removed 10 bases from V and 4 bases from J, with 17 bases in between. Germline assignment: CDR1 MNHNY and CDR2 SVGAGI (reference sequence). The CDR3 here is CATAGKVLYEQYF. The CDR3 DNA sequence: TGTGCCACGGCGGGAAAGGTGCTTTACGAGCAGTACTTC.